What follows are 32 T cell receptor beta chains derived from one specimen sequenced in a study of blood T cell repertoires in COVID-19. TCRdb's table, derived via immunoSEQ multiplex PCR, lists solely in-frame clones and lacks some. The sample lists 100,000 to 150,000 clones; roughly three quarters were seen once. What was sequenced was peripheral blood. The receptor source for this set is a woman in her seventies with acute or convalescent COVID-19.

The chain joins TRBV18 to TRBJ2-3; 7 positions match TRBD1. Unmatched junction bases numbered 1, after V lost 1 base and J lost 3 bases. Germline V gene data show CDR1 as KGHSH and CDR2 as LQKENI. The CDR3 covers 14 residues. This CDR3 is CASSPQQGTDTQYF. The DNA for the CDR3 is TGTGCCAGCTCACCACAACAGGGGACAGATACGCAGTATTTT.

This sequence joins TRBV29-1 and TRBJ2-1; perhaps TRBD2 as D (5 bases). Trimming shortened V by 8 bases and J by 4 bases, and 15 bases separated the two germline ends. This CDR3 is 13 amino acids long. Germline V gives CDR1 SQVTM, CDR2 ANQGSEA. The CDR3 nucleotides read TGCAGCACCGGGCCCGGGAAGTACAATGAGCAGTTCTTC. Protein sequence: CSTGPGKYNEQFF.

This chain joins TRBV3-1 (or the pseudogene TRBV3-2) and TRBJ2-1; 7 bases are a match to TRBD2. V lost 5 bases to trimming and J lost 3 bases; unmatched junction nucleotides: 16. This CDR3 has 18 amino acids. Germline V CDR1 and CDR2: LGHDT, YNNKEL (reference sequence). For the CDR3, the DNA is TGTGCCAGCAGCTCAATCGTCCCGAGGGAGGGTGGCTACAATGAGCAGTTCTTC. Encoded protein: CASSSIVPREGGYNEQFF.

V is TRBV3-1 (or the pseudogene TRBV3-2) and J is TRBJ2-3, with TRBD2 identical over 8 bases. With 3 bases clipped from V and 4 bases from J, the junction kept 6 bases outside the gene matches. CDR1 LGHDT and CDR2 YNNKEL come from the germline V gene (reference sequence). This CDR3 has 15 amino acids. The CDR3: CASSQTGLGADTQYF. The CDR3, as DNA: TGTGCCAGCAGCCAGACGGGACTAGGGGCAGATACGCAGTATTTT.

The rearrangement uses TRBV5-1 and TRBJ2-3; 9 positions agree with TRBD2. Germline V CDR1 and CDR2: SGHRS, YFSETQ. This CDR3 region has 15 residues. Germline trimming cut 4 bases from V and 2 bases from J; bases unmatched to any gene: 5. In DNA, the CDR3 is TGCGCCAGCAGCCCTATAGCGGGAGTCACAGATACGCAGTATTTT. Translating it yields CASSPIAGVTDTQYF.

The chain uses TRBV10-1 and TRBJ2-1; 7 positions match TRBD2. The CDR3 sequence is 14 residues long. With 0 bases clipped from V and 8 bases from J, the junction kept 4 bases outside the gene matches. The V gene's germline CDR1 is WNHNN and CDR2 SYGVQD (reference sequence). The CDR3 loop reads CASSESVGRDEQFF. Here the CDR3 DNA reads TGCGCCAGCAGTGAGTCTGTTGGGAGGGATGAGCAGTTCTTC.

The chain is built from TRBV7-2 and TRBJ1-2; TRBD1 matches at 7 bases. J lost 7 bases, V lost 5 bases, and 7 bases had no gene match. Germline V gene sequence: CDR1 SGHTA, CDR2 FQGNSA. The CDR3 extends over 13 amino acids. The CDR3 nucleotides read TGTGCCAGCAGCCTAAGGACAGGACGTGGCTACACCTTC. Encoded protein: CASSLRTGRGYTF. The whole variable domain, remainder taken from reference TRBV7-2 and TRBJ1-2, is GAGVSQSPSNKVTEKGKDVELRCDPISGHTALYWYRQSLGQGLEFLIYFQGNSAPDKSGLPSDRFSAERTGGSVSTLTIQRTQQEDSAVYLCASSLRTGRGYTFGSGTRLTVV.

V and J are TRBV12-3 or TRBV12-4 and TRBJ1-6; D is unresolved. This CDR3 contains 13 residues. The ends were cut back, 5 bases at V and 10 bases at J, with 12 bases in the middle. The CDR3 coding sequence is TGTGCCAGCAGTACGACGGGAGGATCACCCCTCCACTTT. Amino acids: CASSTTGGSPLHF.

In its sample, this clone was seen once. The rearrangement joins TRBV21-1 to TRBJ2-7; the table's D gene call, TRBD1, was not cross checked with the DNA. TRBV21-1 is termed a pseudogene. The length of the CDR3 is 12 residues. CDR3 protein: CASSTGQGEQYF. In nucleotides, the CDR3 is TGTGCCAGCAGCACAGGACAGGGCGAGCAGTACTTC.

This chain uses TRBV6-5 with TRBJ2-5; TRBD2 is a possible D gene (6 bases). This CDR3 has 13 residues. V was cut by 8 bases and J by 6 bases, with 16 bases left in between. Germline V lookup: CDR1 MNHEY, CDR2 SVGAGI. The CDR3: CASHQGEVKTQYF. CDR3 in DNA: TGTGCCAGCCATCAAGGGGAGGTTAAGACCCAGTACTTC.

V is TRBV7-8 and J is TRBJ1-3, with 10 nucleotides matching TRBD1. The junction had 6 bases not matched to a gene; V was cut back by 2 bases and J by 2 bases. This CDR3 region has 17 residues. Germline-derived CDR1 and CDR2 are SGHVS and FQNEAQ. The CDR3 nucleotides read TGTGCCAGCAGCTTAACCGGGACAGGGGCTGCTGGAAACACCATATATTTT. Its translation is CASSLTGTGAAGNTIYF.

The chain joins TRBV6-1 to TRBJ2-3; D is perhaps TRBD1 (6 bases). CDR3 length: 14 amino acids. Trimming pared 1 base from V and 7 bases from J, leaving 12 bases between. CDR1 and CDR2 from the germline V gene are MNHNS and SASEGT. CDR3 region: CASSEVLRGYTQYF. For the CDR3, the DNA is TGTGCCAGCAGTGAAGTCTTAAGGGGGTATACGCAGTATTTT.

This chain links TRBV18 with TRBJ1-4; 7 bases are shared with TRBD1. The CDR3 runs to 14 residues. V shed 3 bases, J shed 7 bases, and the junction held 5 bases outside the gene matches. The germline CDR1 and CDR2 sequences are KGHSH and LQKENI. The CDR3 sequence: CASSPTGLGEKLFF. CDR3 nucleotide sequence: TGTGCCAGCTCACCGACAGGGTTGGGTGAAAAACTGTTTTTT.

This clone was observed once. The chain is built from TRBV27 and TRBJ1-6; no clear D. The CDR3 runs to 14 residues. The germline gives CDR1 MNHEY, CDR2 SMNVEV (reference sequence). The V end was cut by 2 bases, the J end by 7 bases, with 9 bases between. The CDR3 loop reads CASSLGLQNSPLHF. DNA for the CDR3: TGTGCCAGCAGTTTAGGACTTCAAAATTCACCCCTCCACTTT.

The V and J genes are TRBV7-9 and TRBJ2-1; 8 bases agree with TRBD1. The ends lost 0 bases at V and 13 bases at J; junction bases unmatched: 5. The germline V gene has CDR1 SEHNR and CDR2 FQNEAQ (reference sequence). The CDR3 has 13 amino acids. Here the CDR3 reads CASSLASGGVQFF. The CDR3 nucleotides read TGTGCCAGCAGCTTAGCGTCAGGGGGCGTTCAGTTCTTC. The full variable domain, its missing parts supplied by reference TRBV7-9 and TRBJ2-1, is DTGVSQNPRHKITKRGQNVTFRCDPISEHNRLYWYRQTLGQGPEFLTYFQNEAQLEKSRLLSDRFSAERPKGSFSTLEIQRTEQGDSAMYLCASSLASGGVQFFGPGTRLTVL.

The chain employs TRBV27 and TRBJ2-4, with 8 bases that match TRBD1. This CDR3 is 12 amino acids long. Germline CDR1 and CDR2: MNHEY and SMNVEV (reference sequence). V dropped 6 bases and J dropped 7; count of bases not matched to a gene: 2. The chain's CDR3 is CASRNRGNIQYF. Written as DNA, the CDR3 is TGTGCCAGCAGGAACAGGGGGAACATTCAGTACTTC.

The V and J genes are TRBV7-9 and TRBJ1-1; 8 bases align to TRBD1. In germline, CDR1 is SEHNR, CDR2 FQNEAQ (reference sequence). Trimming removed 3 bases from V and 8 bases from J; junction bases left unmatched: 5. This CDR3 spans 13 amino acids. The CDR3 nucleotides are TGTGCCAGCAGCTTTGGACAGGGCCCCGAAGCTTTCTTT. As protein: CASSFGQGPEAFF.

The J gene is TRBJ2-1, the V gene TRBV19; D might be TRBD2 (6 bases). CDR1 LNHDA and CDR2 SQIVND come from the germline V gene (reference sequence). The V end was cut by 10 bases, the J end by 3 bases, with 7 bases between. The CDR3 covers 11 residues. The CDR3, as DNA: TGTGCCACGCGGGGCTACAATGAGCAGTTCTTC. This encodes CATRGYNEQFF.

This chain joins TRBV5-1 and TRBJ2-1; D not certain. The CDR3 runs 14 residues. Per germline, CDR1 SGHRS and CDR2 YFSETQ. Between the trimmed V and J ends, which lost 4 bases and 5 bases, there was a span of 13 bases. For the CDR3, the DNA is TGCGCCAGCAGCCCCCCCGCCTCGGACAATGAGCAGTTCTTC. Translation: CASSPPASDNEQFF.

The rearrangement joins TRBV6-1 to TRBJ1-5, with D maybe TRBD1 (5 bases). Germline loops: CDR1 MNHNS, CDR2 SASEGT. CDR3 size: 13 residues. Trimming pared 2 bases from V and 11 bases from J, leaving 13 bases between. The CDR3 nucleotides read TGTGCCAGCAGTGAAATGGGGGGGTGGGCCCAGCATTTT. Encoded protein: CASSEMGGWAQHF.

The genes are TRBV6-6 and TRBJ1-2; 7 nucleotides match TRBD1. CDR3 size: 15 residues. CDR1 MNHNY and CDR2 SVGAGI come from the germline V gene (reference sequence). Trimming at V came to 4 bases and at J to 3 bases, leaving 8 bases not matched to a gene. CDR3 sequence: CASSLQGTSDYGYTF. CDR3 in DNA: TGTGCCAGCAGTTTACAGGGGACGTCCGACTATGGCTACACCTTC.

The chain joins TRBV7-2 to TRBJ2-6; tentative D call: TRBD1 (6 bases). The CDR3 covers 16 residues. The V gene lost 5 bases and the J gene lost 0 bases, with 11 bases spanning the gap. CDR1 and CDR2 (germline): SGHTA, FQGNSA. The CDR3 coding sequence is TGTGCCAGCAGCCAGACAGGTCACTCTGGGGCCAACGTCCTGACTTTC. Its translation is CASSQTGHSGANVLTF.

CDR3 in DNA: TGTGCCTGGAGAGCGTCTAGCGGCCCTAGCTCCTACAATGAGCAGTTCTTC. This translates into CAWRASSGPSSYNEQFF. The chain employs TRBV30 and TRBJ2-1; TRBD2 matches 7 bases. The CDR3 is 17 amino acids. V dropped 3 bases and J dropped 0; count of bases not matched to a gene: 11. In germline, CDR1 is GTSNPN, CDR2 SVGIG (reference sequence).

This clone turned up a few times. The J gene is TRBJ1-6, the V gene TRBV19, with 11 bases identical to TRBD1. Germline trimming cut 8 bases from V and 9 bases from J; bases unmatched to any gene: 9. The germline V gene encodes CDR1 LNHDA and CDR2 SQIVND (reference sequence). The CDR3 is made up of 15 amino acids. CDR3 region: CASHPRGQGVSPLHF. The CDR3, as DNA: TGTGCCAGTCACCCGCGGGGACAGGGGGTTTCACCCCTCCACTTT.

There are a few counts of this clone. The chain joins TRBV5-1 to TRBJ1-1; D call uncertain. From germline, CDR1 is SGHRS and CDR2 YFSETQ. This CDR3 spans 13 amino acids. Trimming stripped 0 bases from V and 4 bases from J, with 7 bases between. This CDR3 is CASSLGPGTEAFF. The CDR3 bases are TGCGCCAGCAGCTTGGGTCCGGGCACTGAAGCTTTCTTT.

The V call is TRBV2, the J call TRBJ2-2; 9 nucleotides line up with TRBD1. Trimming cost V 2 bases and J 2 bases; bases outside gene matches: 3. Germline V gene sequence: CDR1 SNHLY, CDR2 FYNNEI. The CDR3 runs to 16 residues. This CDR3 is CASSERTGANTGELFF. The CDR3 DNA follows: TGTGCCAGCAGTGAACGGACAGGGGCCAACACCGGGGAGCTGTTTTTT.

This clone has more than one count but fewer than ten. The V gene is TRBV5-6, the J gene TRBJ1-2, with TRBD1 identical over 10 bases. Trimming removed 4 bases from V and 1 base from J; junction bases left unmatched: 7. Germline CDR1 is SGHDT and CDR2 is YYEEEE. CDR3 length: 16 residues. CDR3 in amino acids: CASSQADRGFNYGYTF. Written as DNA, the CDR3 is TGTGCCAGCAGCCAGGCGGACAGGGGGTTTAACTATGGCTACACCTTC. Full variable domain (remainder filled in from reference TRBV5-6 and TRBJ1-2): DAGVTQSPTHLIKTRGQQVTLRCSPKSGHDTVSWYQQALGQGPQFIFQYYEEEERQRGNFPDRFSGHQFPNYSSELNVNALLLGDSALYLCASSQADRGFNYGYTFGSGTRLTVV.

The chain employs TRBV19 and TRBJ2-3, with a weak D call TRBD2 (5 bases). Trimming cost V 6 bases and J 2 bases, with 15 bases left between them. The CDR3 consists of 15 residues. Per the germline V gene, CDR1 is LNHDA and CDR2 is SQIVND (reference sequence). CDR3 in amino acids: CASSRTGVLTDTQYF. As DNA, the CDR3 is TGTGCCAGTAGCAGGACTGGGGTACTCACAGATACGCAGTATTTT.

The chain has TRBV28 and TRBJ2-2, with 11 bases aligning to TRBD1. The germline V gene has CDR1 MDHEN and CDR2 SYDVKM. Trimming at V came to 7 bases and at J to 5 bases, leaving 9 bases not matched to a gene. The CDR3 contains 16 residues. The CDR3 here is CASTTDRGRVTGELFF. The CDR3 DNA is TGTGCCAGCACCACGGACAGGGGGCGCGTTACCGGGGAGCTGTTTTTT. Supplemented by reference TRBV28 and TRBJ2-2, the full variable domain reads DVKVTQSSRYLVKRTGEKVFLECVQDMDHENMFWYRQDPGLGLRLIYFSYDVKMKEKGDIPEGYSVSREKKERFSLILESASTNQTSMYLCASTTDRGRVTGELFFGEGSRLTVL.

The rearrangement uses TRBV2 and TRBJ2-7; TRBD1 is a possible D gene (6 bases). CDR1 and CDR2 (germline): SNHLY, FYNNEI. The CDR3 totals 13 residues. Trimming removed 6 bases from V and 3 bases from J, with 12 bases in between. The CDR3 sequence: CASSATGGYEQYF. Here the CDR3 DNA reads TGTGCCAGCAGCGCGACAGGAGGCTACGAGCAGTACTTC.

The chain carries TRBV6-7 and TRBJ1-2, with D maybe TRBD1 (5 bases). TRBV6-7 is filed as an ORF, its function uncertain. The germline V and J ends were trimmed by 6 bases and 2 bases, with 13 bases remaining between them. The CDR3 consists of 14 residues. The DNA for the CDR3 is TGTGCCAGCAGAAGGAGGGGCGGGAACTATGGCTACACCTTC. This encodes CASRRRGGNYGYTF.

The V gene is TRBV10-3, the J gene TRBJ2-2, with TRBD1 matching 9 bases. The CDR3 is made up of 17 amino acids. Germline lookup yields CDR1 ENHRY and CDR2 SYGVKD. The V segment lost 2 bases and the J segment 0 bases; nucleotides outside the gene matches: 4. CDR3 sequence reads: CAISEGTGLPNTGELFF. CDR3 nucleotides: TGTGCCATCAGTGAGGGGACAGGGTTGCCGAACACCGGGGAGCTGTTTTTT.